This T cell receptor (beta chain) was obtained from a study of T cells in localized non-small cell lung cancer. In germline, CDR1 is SNHLY, CDR2 FYNNEI. There are 14 residues in the CDR3. V was cut by 2 bases and J by 8 bases, with 12 bases left in between. Some clones are missing from TCRdb's copy, which holds only in-frame ones; the method was immunoSEQ multiplex PCR. The sample includes approximately 83,000 clones, more than 75% of them seen just once. Study-level findings and limits: Because researchers sequenced only one region of the tumor, heterogeneity is still possible. Blood T cell density predicted longer survival; adjacent-lung clonality, shorter. In adjacent lung appeared a median around 62 of the top 100 tumor clones. T cell clonality was highest in uninvolved adjacent lung, above tumor.

This clone was recorded a few times. As yet, its antigen is unknown. The V gene is TRBV2, the J gene TRBJ1-4; weak D call: TRBD1 (5 bases). This TCR came from a woman aged 35-75 years with stage I squamous cell lung carcinoma. Material: peripheral blood, obtained before any cancer treatment. In DNA form, the CDR3 reads TGTGCCAGCAGTGAAAACAGGCAAGAGGAAAAACTGTTTTTT. Its protein is CASSENRQEEKLFF. Using reference TRBV2 and TRBJ1-4 for the parts outside the CDR3, the full variable domain is EPEVTQTPSHQVTQMGQEVILRCVPISNHLYFYWYRQILGQKVEFLVSFYNNEISEKSEIFDDQFSVERPDGSNFTLKIRSTKLEDSAMYFCASSENRQEEKLFFGSGTQLSVL.